A selection of T cell receptor beta chains follows, all from one sample in a study of cytomegalovirus exposure and HLA in healthy donors. TCRdb keeps only in-frame clones here, not all; method: immunoSEQ multiplex PCR. The data show 200,000 or so clones, with roughly 80% seen just once and over 2% held by the top ten. Sequencing was carried out using PBMCs. These receptors originate from a woman between 50 and 59 years old in good health and CMV-seropositive. Both conserved end residues are part of each CDR3. A D gene is named only where the DNA matches it firmly. A row's size may be missing; if present it is once, few, many or a size class.

V: TRBV2; J: TRBJ1-2; D: -; size: -; CDR3: CASRFNGYTF; DNA: TGTGCCAGCAGGTTCAATGGCTACACCTTC
V: TRBV11-1; J: TRBJ2-5; D: -; size: -; CDR3: CASSFGGSETQYF; DNA: TGTGCCAGCAGCTTTGGGGGCTCGGAGACCCAGTACTTC
V: TRBV7-9; J: TRBJ1-4; D: TRBD1; size: few; CDR3: CASSKTGPNEKLFF; DNA: TGTGCCAGCAGCAAGACAGGGCCGAATGAAAAACTGTTTTTT
V: TRBV10-2; J: TRBJ2-1; D: TRBD2; size: -; CDR3: CASSGGTSGRSSYNEQFF; DNA: TGCGCCAGCAGTGGCGGGACTAGCGGGAGGAGCTCCTACAATGAGCAGTTCTTC
V: TRBV18; J: TRBJ1-2; D: -; size: -; CDR3: CASSPDVAVYTF; DNA: TGTGCCAGCTCACCAGACGTCGCGGTCTACACCTTC
V: TRBV7-3; J: TRBJ2-1; D: -; size: -; CDR3: CASSSQGQSYNEQFF; DNA: TGTGCCAGCAGCTCGCAAGGACAGAGCTACAATGAGCAGTTCTTC
V: TRBV2; J: TRBJ2-5; D: TRBD1; size: -; CDR3: CASSRDRETQYF; DNA: TGTGCCAGCAGCAGGGACAGGGAGACCCAGTACTTC
V: TRBV7-9; J: TRBJ2-3; D: -; size: -; CDR3: CASSLAGALTDTQYF; DNA: TGTGCCAGCAGCTTAGCGGGGGCCCTCACAGATACGCAGTATTTT
V: TRBV18; J: TRBJ2-6; D: TRBD1; size: few; CDR3: CASSPTGTGSSGANVLTF; DNA: TGTGCCAGCTCACCAACCGGGACAGGGAGTTCTGGGGCCAACGTCCTGACTTTC
V: TRBV19; J: TRBJ1-1; D: -; size: -; CDR3: CASSGPQRARLNTEAFF; DNA: TGTGCCAGTTCGGGCCCCCAGAGGGCGCGATTGAACACTGAAGCTTTCTTT
V: TRBV5-1; J: TRBJ2-3; D: -; size: few; CDR3: CASSLAGVRSDTQYF; DNA: TGCGCCAGCAGCTTGGCAGGGGTTCGGTCAGATACGCAGTATTTT
V: TRBV5-1; J: TRBJ1-1; D: -; size: -; CDR3: CASSYQGTNTEAFF; DNA: TGCGCCAGCAGTTACCAGGGGACGAACACTGAAGCTTTCTTT
V: TRBV6-6; J: TRBJ2-1; D: TRBD1; size: -; CDR3: CASSSQGALRGEQFF; DNA: TGTGCCAGCAGCTCACAGGGGGCGCTTAGGGGTGAGCAGTTCTTC
V: TRBV5-6; J: TRBJ2-5; D: TRBD1; size: -; CDR3: CASSLSGGEETQYF; DNA: TGTGCCAGCAGCTTGTCAGGGGGCGAGGAGACCCAGTACTTC
V: TRBV6-1; J: TRBJ1-3; D: -; size: -; CDR3: CASSSPGRGNTIYF; DNA: TGTGCCAGCAGCTCCCCGGGGAGGGGAAACACCATATATTTT
V: TRBV5-4; J: TRBJ2-5; D: -; size: once; CDR3: CASSRGGGRGRETQYF; DNA: TGTGCCAGCAGCCGGGGTGGAGGGAGGGGGAGGGAGACCCAGTACTTC
V: TRBV27; J: TRBJ1-1; D: -; size: -; CDR3: CASSLLPGVNTEAFF; DNA: TGTGCCAGCAGTTTATTACCAGGGGTGAACACTGAAGCTTTCTTT
V: TRBV12-1; J: TRBJ1-1; D: -; size: -; CDR3: CAIRRDRNTEAFF; DNA: TGTGCCATCCGAAGGGACAGAAACACTGAAGCTTTCTTT
V: TRBV28; J: TRBJ2-5; D: -; size: -; CDR3: CASSPGQQETQYF; DNA: TGTGCCAGCAGTCCTGGCCAACAAGAGACCCAGTACTTC
V: TRBV1; J: TRBJ2-7; D: -; size: -; CDR3: CTSSQGLHKSGVPSAYEQYF; DNA: TGCACCAGCAGCCAAGGGCTCCACAAGTCGGGGGTCCCGAGCGCCTACGAGCAGTACTTC
V: TRBV28; J: TRBJ1-5; D: -; size: few; CDR3: CASSFGGRGNQPQHF; DNA: TGTGCCAGCAGTTTCGGAGGCAGAGGGAATCAGCCCCAGCATTTT
V: TRBV29-1; J: TRBJ2-4; D: -; size: -; CDR3: CSVTREAGNIQYF; DNA: TGCAGCGTAACCAGGGAAGCGGGAAACATTCAGTACTTC
V: TRBV30; J: TRBJ2-7; D: TRBD1; size: once; CDR3: CAWLTPGTGTYEQYF; DNA: TGTGCCTGGCTCACCCCGGGGACAGGCACCTACGAGCAGTACTTC
V: TRBV9; J: TRBJ2-1; D: TRBD2; size: -; CDR3: CASSVRLAGSDEQFF; DNA: TGTGCCAGCAGCGTCCGACTAGCAGGGAGCGATGAGCAGTTCTTC
V: TRBV7-8; J: TRBJ2-5; D: TRBD1; size: few; CDR3: CASSLGDRDWETQYF; DNA: TGTGCCAGCAGCTTAGGGGACAGGGACTGGGAGACCCAGTACTTC
V: TRBV5-1; J: TRBJ2-2; D: -; size: -; CDR3: CASEAGQSGGELFF; DNA: TGCGCCAGCGAGGCGGGGCAAAGTGGCGGGGAGCTGTTTTTT
V: TRBV5-4; J: TRBJ2-4; D: TRBD1; size: -; CDR3: CASSPTGLKNIQYF; DNA: TGTGCCAGCAGCCCGACAGGGCTCAAAAACATTCAGTACTTC
V: TRBV4-1; J: TRBJ1-6; D: -; size: -; CDR3: CASRHTVQDVTSPLHF; DNA: TGCGCCAGCAGACATACAGTACAGGATGTAACTTCACCCCTCCACTTT
V: TRBV7-2; J: TRBJ2-7; D: TRBD2; size: -; CDR3: CASSLGSGPYYEQYF; DNA: TGTGCCAGCAGCTTAGGTAGCGGGCCTTACTACGAGCAGTACTTC